Below are 27 T cell receptor beta chains sequenced from a single sample in a study of blood T cell repertoires in COVID-19. The assay was immunoSEQ multiplex PCR, and TCRdb's table has in-frame clones only and misses some. The sample yields about 64,000 clones, approximately 82% seen once. The sequenced sample was peripheral blood. The receptors originated from a man older than 75 with acute or convalescent COVID-19.

The chain links TRBV10-3 to TRBJ2-1; D may be TRBD2 (5 bases). This CDR3 contains 15 residues. Trimming left V 3 bases short and J 6 bases short, with 15 bases between. Germline V gives CDR1 ENHRY, CDR2 SYGVKD. The CDR3 is CAISDHSNGINEQFF. The CDR3 nucleotides are TGTGCCATCAGTGATCACAGTAACGGGATCAATGAGCAGTTCTTC.

The chain uses TRBV28 and TRBJ2-1; TRBD2 aligns across 11 bases. CDR1 is MDHEN and CDR2 is SYDVKM in the germline V gene. CDR3 length: 14 residues. The V gene end was trimmed by 5 bases and the J gene end by 7 bases; junction bases not matched to a gene: 4. CDR3 in amino acids: CASSLGTSGNEQFF. In DNA form, the CDR3 reads TGTGCCAGCAGTCTAGGGACTAGCGGAAATGAGCAGTTCTTC.

This clone was found once. The chain has TRBV18 and TRBJ2-2; D ambiguous. V was pared by 1 base and J by 1 base, with 7 bases between. Germline lookup yields CDR1 KGHSH and CDR2 LQKENI. The CDR3 spans 15 residues. CDR3 DNA sequence: TGTGCCAGCTCACCACGGGCAGGGAACACCGGGGAGCTGTTTTTT. Protein sequence: CASSPRAGNTGELFF.

The chain joins TRBV12-5 to TRBJ1-5; TRBD1 might be the D (6 bases). Per the germline V gene, CDR1 is LGHNT and CDR2 is FRNRAP. V was cut by 1 base and J by 2 bases, with 9 bases left in between. The length of the CDR3 is 15 residues. CDR3 loop: CASGLEGGGNQPQHF. The CDR3 nucleotides are TGTGCTAGTGGTTTGGAAGGGGGGGGCAATCAGCCCCAGCATTTT.

This chain links TRBV7-9 with TRBJ1-1; 7 nucleotides align to TRBD1. V dropped 1 base and J dropped 11; count of bases not matched to a gene: 13. The CDR3 consists of 15 residues. Germline CDR1 reads SEHNR; CDR2 reads FQNEAQ (reference sequence). Here the CDR3 DNA reads TGTGCCAGCAGCTTAGAGGGGCCAACAGGGGATGTGGCTTTCTTT. It is translated as CASSLEGPTGDVAFF.

The count of this clone is one. The chain has TRBV5-1 and TRBJ2-1; perhaps TRBD2 as D (5 bases). Trimming shortened V by 0 bases and J by 0 bases, and 7 bases separated the two germline ends. The CDR3 spans 15 residues. Germline-derived CDR1 and CDR2 are SGHRS and YFSETQ. The CDR3 protein is CASSLAGNSYNEQFF. The CDR3 DNA reads as TGCGCCAGCAGCTTGGCCGGGAACTCCTACAATGAGCAGTTCTTC.

Comments on this clone: The same CDR3 can be traced to other DNA sequences in this sample. DNA for the CDR3: TGTGCCAGCAGCCAAGGGGGACAGGGGACTTACGAGCAGTACTTC. This sequence encodes CASSQGGQGTYEQYF. This chain links TRBV3-1 (or the pseudogene TRBV3-2) with TRBJ2-7; 10 nucleotides agree with TRBD1. V lost 1 base to trimming and J lost 4 bases; unmatched junction nucleotides: 4. From germline, CDR1 is LGHDT and CDR2 YNNKEL (reference sequence). The CDR3 has 15 amino acids.

The V gene is TRBV11-2, the J gene TRBJ2-1; 8 bases are shared with TRBD2. CDR3 length: 13 amino acids. The trim removed 10 bases at V and 5 bases at J, leaving 7 bases unmatched. Germline CDR1 and CDR2: SGHAT and FQNNGV. The CDR3 DNA reads as TGTGCCACCATGCGGGGGGCCCACAATGAGCAGTTCTTC. It yields the protein CATMRGAHNEQFF. The complete variable domain, with remaining parts taken from reference TRBV11-2 and TRBJ2-1, reads EAGVAQSPRYKIIEKRQSVAFWCNPISGHATLYWYQQILGQGPKLLIQFQNNGVVDDSQLPKDRFSAERLKGVDSTLKIQPAKLEDSAVYLCATMRGAHNEQFFGPGTRLTVL.

This chain links TRBV11-3 with TRBJ2-1; TRBD1 matches at 12 bases. This CDR3 is 16 amino acids long. Germline loops: CDR1 SGHNT, CDR2 YENEEA. V was clipped by 6 bases and J by 8 bases; unmatched bases: 11. The CDR3 nucleotides read TGTGCCAGCAGATCAACCGGGACAGGGGGCCCCGATGAGCAGTTCTTC. Translation gives CASRSTGTGGPDEQFF.

The J gene is TRBJ1-5, the V gene TRBV10-3, with TRBD1 matching over 8 bases. CDR3 size: 14 residues. The V segment lost 2 bases and the J segment 6 bases; nucleotides outside the gene matches: 3. Germline-derived CDR1 and CDR2 are ENHRY and SYGVKD. The chain's CDR3 is CAISEGQGAQPQHF. The CDR3 DNA follows: TGTGCCATCAGTGAGGGACAGGGCGCTCAGCCCCAGCATTTT.

The CDR3 nucleotides are TGTGCCAGCAGCTTGGGCGGGACTAGCGGGAGGAAAGAGACCCAGTACTTC. This sequence encodes CASSLGGTSGRKETQYF. V gene TRBV5-4 combines with J gene TRBJ2-5, with TRBD2 matching 15 bases. Unmatched junction bases numbered 3, after V lost 0 bases and J lost 3 bases. The germline gives CDR1 SGHNT, CDR2 YYREEE (reference sequence). This CDR3 comprises 17 residues.

This clone is a singleton in its sample. V usage is TRBV29-1 and J usage is TRBJ2-1; TRBD2 agrees at 11 bases. The CDR3 extends over 15 amino acids. In germline, CDR1 is SQVTM, CDR2 ANQGSEA. V dropped 8 bases and J dropped 9; count of bases not matched to a gene: 15. CDR3 protein: CSFRPLAGVNGEQFF. CDR3 nucleotide sequence: TGCAGCTTCCGCCCACTAGCGGGAGTCAACGGTGAGCAGTTCTTC.

This clone occurred once. This sequence joins TRBV4-1 and TRBJ2-3, with 9 bases lining up with TRBD2. Germline V CDR1 and CDR2: MGHRA, YSYEKL. V gave up 3 bases and J gave up 3 bases; unmatched junction bases: 4. CDR3 length equals 15 residues. CDR3 in DNA: TGCGCCAGCAGCCAGCCGGGACTAGCAACAGATACGCAGTATTTT. Its translation is CASSQPGLATDTQYF.

A note on this clone: Other nucleotide sequences from this sample produce the same CDR3. This sequence joins TRBV12-3 or TRBV12-4 and TRBJ1-2, with a possible D match to TRBD1 (5 bases). V lost 6 bases to trimming and J lost 2 bases, with 10 bases between them. The CDR3 has 13 amino acids. CDR3 sequence reads: CASSRQGNYGYTF. CDR3 DNA: TGTGCCAGCAGCCGCCAGGGAAACTATGGCTACACCTTC.

The rearrangement joins TRBV6-6 to TRBJ2-2, with TRBD2 as a possible D gene (6 bases). This CDR3 spans 15 amino acids. Trimming took off 6 bases at V and 8 bases at J, with 19 bases between the two ends. CDR1 is MNHNY, CDR2 SVGAGI, per germline (reference sequence). CDR3 DNA: TGTGCCAGCAGCCCCGGGACTGTGAAATTTGGGGAGCTGTTTTTT. The encoded protein is CASSPGTVKFGELFF.

This chain joins TRBV5-4 and TRBJ2-7; 11 bases are shared with TRBD1. The V segment lost 0 bases and the J segment 5 bases; nucleotides outside the gene matches: 7. Germline CDR1 is SGHNT and CDR2 is YYREEE (reference sequence). This CDR3 spans 16 amino acids. The CDR3 coding sequence is TGTGCCAGCAGCTTGGCGGGCCGGACAGGGGGCAACGAGCAGTACTTC. Residues: CASSLAGRTGGNEQYF.

This chain links TRBV3-1 (or the pseudogene TRBV3-2) with TRBJ1-3, with D possibly matching TRBD1 (5 bases). CDR1 is LGHDT and CDR2 is YNNKEL in the germline V gene (reference sequence). V lost 0 bases to trimming and J lost 0 bases, with 15 bases between them. CDR3 length: 18 residues. CDR3 in amino acids: CASSQDGWGVSSGNTIYF. CDR3 in DNA: TGTGCCAGCAGCCAAGATGGGTGGGGGGTAAGCTCTGGAAACACCATATATTTT.

The chain is built from TRBV5-6 and TRBJ1-2; possible D gene TRBD1, 5 bases. The CDR3 is 13 amino acids. Between the trimmed V and J ends, which lost 3 bases and 7 bases, there was a span of 13 bases. The germline V gene has CDR1 SGHDT and CDR2 YYEEEE. Here the CDR3 DNA reads TGTGCCAGCAGCTACCAAGGGGAGGGTGGCTACACCTTC. It specifies CASSYQGEGGYTF.

The CDR3 loop reads CASRAGTGEYSEQFF. In DNA, the CDR3 is TGTGCCAGCAGGGCCGGGACAGGGGAATATAGTGAGCAGTTCTTC. J is TRBJ2-1 and V is TRBV28; 10 bases are shared with TRBD1. The V gene end was trimmed by 6 bases and the J gene end by 9 bases; junction bases not matched to a gene: 11. The germline CDR1 and CDR2 sequences are MDHEN and SYDVKM. The CDR3 runs 15 residues.

The chain is built from TRBV18 and TRBJ2-1, with 7 positions matching TRBD2. The CDR3 is 13 residues long. J gave up 6 bases and V 5 bases, and 4 bases lay outside the gene matches. The germline CDR1 and CDR2 sequences are KGHSH and LQKENI. CDR3 sequence (DNA): TGTGCCAGCTCAGGGCGGGAGCGCAATGAGCAGTTCTTC. Translated, it gives CASSGRERNEQFF. Drawing the rest from reference TRBV18 and TRBJ2-1, the complete variable domain is NAGVMQNPRHLVRRRGQEARLRCSPMKGHSHVYWYRQLPEEGLKFMVYLQKENIIDESGMPKERFSAEFPKEGPSILRIQQVVRGDSAAYFCASSGRERNEQFFGPGTRLTVL.

In its sample, this clone was seen once. The gene calls are TRBV5-6 and TRBJ1-4, with TRBD1 as a possible D gene (5 bases). V lost 1 base to trimming and J lost 7 bases, with 17 bases between them. CDR1 and CDR2 from the germline V gene are SGHDT and YYEEEE. The CDR3 consists of 16 residues. The CDR3 sequence: CASSLPLETESEKLFF. As DNA, the CDR3 is TGTGCCAGCAGCTTGCCATTGGAGACAGAGTCTGAAAAACTGTTTTTT.

The rearrangement uses TRBV2 and TRBJ2-7; 7 bases agree with TRBD1. J was trimmed by 5 bases and V by 6 bases; bases with no gene match: 7. Germline assignment: CDR1 SNHLY and CDR2 FYNNEI. The CDR3 extends over 13 amino acids. CDR3 sequence: CASRPTGAHEQYF. Written as DNA, the CDR3 is TGTGCCAGCAGACCAACAGGGGCCCACGAGCAGTACTTC.

This chain connects TRBV6-5 to TRBJ2-7; possibly TRBD2 for D (6 bases). CDR3 size: 13 residues. Germline CDR1 MNHEY, CDR2 SVGAGI. Trimming removed 0 bases from V and 6 bases from J, with 9 bases in between. In DNA, the CDR3 is TGTGCCAGCAGTTACTCCGGGGGTGGCGAGCAGTACTTC. Translation gives CASSYSGGGEQYF.

This chain links TRBV30 with TRBJ2-7, with D tentatively TRBD1 (6 bases). This CDR3 is built from 13 residues. Trimming took off 3 bases at V and 2 bases at J, with 11 bases between the two ends. Per the germline V gene, CDR1 is GTSNPN and CDR2 is SVGIG (reference sequence). The CDR3 region is CAWRVQGTYEQYF. The CDR3 coding sequence is TGTGCCTGGAGAGTACAGGGTACCTACGAGCAGTACTTC.

The count of this clone is one. The rearrangement links TRBV11-1 to TRBJ1-1; D call uncertain. The CDR3 is made up of 14 amino acids. Trimming shortened V by 3 bases and J by 6 bases, and 14 bases separated the two germline ends. Germline V gene data show CDR1 as SGHAT and CDR2 as FQDESV (reference sequence). CDR3 in amino acids: CASSFLRGGAEAFF. The CDR3 DNA sequence: TGTGCCAGCAGCTTCTTACGAGGCGGCGCTGAAGCTTTCTTT. The variable domain in full, with the rest retrieved from reference TRBV11-1 and TRBJ1-1, is EAEVAQSPRYKITEKSQAVAFWCDPISGHATLYWYRQILGQGPELLVQFQDESVVDDSQLPKDRFSAERLKGVDSTLKIQPAELGDSAMYLCASSFLRGGAEAFFGQGTRLTVV.

This clone was detected a few times. The rearrangement joins TRBV6-5 to TRBJ1-2; D is unresolved. V was trimmed by 6 bases and J by 9 bases, leaving 20 bases between them. Germline CDR1 MNHEY, CDR2 SVGAGI. The CDR3 contains 14 residues. The CDR3: CASRPPGKGVSYTF. Here the CDR3 DNA reads TGTGCCAGCAGGCCACCGGGAAAGGGTGTTAGCTACACCTTC.

This clone has more than one count but fewer than ten. The chain has TRBV6-1 and TRBJ1-1; D is uncertain. This CDR3 is built from 14 residues. The V gene lost 0 bases and the J gene lost 4 bases, with 9 bases spanning the gap. Germline V gives CDR1 MNHNS, CDR2 SASEGT. CDR3 protein: CASSEAHRGTEAFF. CDR3 in DNA: TGTGCCAGCAGTGAAGCGCATCGGGGCACTGAAGCTTTCTTT.